This T cell receptor beta chain was identified in a study of beta chain features in type 1 diabetes. Study-level points and caveats: The study notes PCR might favor shorter templates equally in patients and controls.

A note on this clone: Its antigen is as yet unknown.

Every donor provided one heparinised blood draw, which averaged about 116 mL. Staining for CD45RO/CCR7/CD25/CD127/CD95/CD27 allowed sorting of CD4+ naive, central memory, regulatory and stem cell-like memory cells. Expressed TCRB transcripts were sequenced because the isolated RNA had all been reverse transcribed beforehand. Naive, central memory and regulatory T cell samples came to a mean of approximately 3.6 million reads. Clones were sequenced by immunoSEQ multiplex PCR, and TCRdb holds only the in-frame ones, with some missing. The data hold about 260,000 clones, with about 63% observed a single time. V shed 7 bases and J shed 4 bases, with 10 bases lying between them. CDR1 is MNHNS and CDR2 is SASEGT in the germline V gene. The CDR3 contains 12 residues.

V usage is TRBV6-1 and J usage is TRBJ1-1, with D tentatively TRBD1 (5 bases). What was sequenced was naive CD4+ T cells from blood. This TCR derives from a man between 25 and 39 years old in good health. The CDR3 nucleotides are TGTGCCAGCATAAGGGGAGGCACTGAAGCTTTCTTT. Translation gives CASIRGGTEAFF.